This T cell receptor beta chain originates from a study of shared clonotypes between healthy human individuals (TCRdb year 2020). General notes on the study: The cohort comprised a couple of women and three men aged 18 to 49 years. To estimate repertoire size and how much clonotype sharing occurs between individuals, the study deeply sequenced the blood TCR repertoires of roughly 5 healthy adults. Per donor, three plates each were used for CD4 naive and CD4 memory, two for CD8 naive, and one for CD8 memory. Libraries were prepared and TCR repertoires were sequenced by different laboratories using diverse techniques, in order to increase sequencing depth and limit assay-specific biases. Each donor's leukapheresis produced roughly between roughly 0.9 and 8.9 billion PBMCs.

The donors were healthy, HIV-negative adults with no recently reported acute infections or vaccinations. All donors were Caucasian adults living in Nashville, Tennessee, USA. CD4+ T cells were enriched by magnetic negative selection; naive cells were then positively selected on CD45RA, and the negative fraction formed the memory subset. Blood was obtained by leukapheresis, after which PBMCs were separated by Ficoll-Histopaque density gradient centrifugation and cryopreserved in liquid nitrogen vapor phase. Purity and quantity of every magnetically sorted T cell population were checked by analytical flow cytometry. Genomic DNA was isolated from each sorted fraction and quantified by UV absorbance on a Nanodrop 2000c. What the study reported, not specific to this receptor: Sampling was restricted to blood, and TCR repertoires in tissue are likely to differ from TCR repertoires in blood. Approximately 5% of naive CD4, more than 3% of naive CD8, approximately 2.2% of memory CD4, and 0.35% to 0.4% of memory CD8 clonotypes were shared across a handful of donors. Even with the large sequencing depth, rarefaction of the sorted-subset datasets indicated that sequencing was incomplete. Naive subsets generally had larger estimated clonotype richness than memory subsets did. Compared with non-shared clonotypes, the clonotypes found in all four sorted-subset donors had higher generation probabilities. Because the study included a small number of donors, the genetic and exposure-history diversity represented was limited. Based on pairwise subsampling, the degree of clonotype sharing among donors was expected to be affected by sequencing depth.

Regarding this clone: Its antigen is still unknown. No clone much larger than this one lies a single base away; base qualities are absent.

Using the deep immunoSEQ assay, multiplex PCR amplified TCR CDR3 regions from genomic DNA. Genomic DNA extracted from each cell subset was distributed evenly over all wells of several immunoSEQ 96-well plates, and each plate served as one replicate. For sorted subsets, each replicate PCR was loaded with 200 ng genomic DNA, equivalent to approximately 27,000 T cell genomes. The purified libraries were quantified using a Qubit 3.0 fluorometer, sized with a Bioanalyzer 2100, and then quantified again using the KAPA Library Quantification kit. Every immunoSEQ 96-well plate was sequenced on a dedicated single-read 150-cycle Illumina NextSeq 550 flow cell. The paper's data handling went like this. Because the immunoSEQ output held only junctional sequences and lacked quality scores, the filtering could not match the filtering applied to full-length reads. To assign V/J genes and CDR3, sequences were annotated against IMGT germline references using PyIR, a Python wrapper for IgBLAST v1.9. Any read was removed if the V/J assignment was weak (E-value above 1e-6), the CDR3 was missing, or the read contained stop codons, out-of-frame junctions, or ambiguous translated residues. V3J clonotypes were defined as sequences sharing the same inferred V gene, J gene, and CDR3 amino acid sequence. To compute the percentage overlap between repertoires, the number of shared unique clonotypes was divided by the size of the smaller repertoire. Richness of each repertoire was evaluated using RTK rarefaction, the Chao1 estimator, and Recon v2.1 estimates of unobserved clonotypes. For all TCRbeta clonotypes obtained by the gDNA method from several donors, generation probabilities were computed with OLGA. TCRdb carries this immuneACCESS record with in-frame sequences only. Its versions omit some clonotypes, under half of them owing to an unresolved V gene in the studies checked, with the rest unexplained. V and J calls and clone size are given by that table; D and trimming were obtained from the DNA. Present in this sample are about 1.1 million clones, approximately 77% of which were seen just once. The ten largest clones take up more than 0.85% of the sample.

From its cysteine to its phenylalanine, the CDR3 spans 15 amino acids. The DNA shown is the 45-base CDR3, in frame from base 1. From the germline V gene (reference sequence), CDR1 is LNHNV and CDR2 is YYDKDF. Trimming takes 1 base off V and 4 bases off J; junction bases not matched to a gene: 5. This TCR derives from a man between 18 and 35 years old in good health. Some clones in this sample may be carry-over from other donors' samples. Sample: memory CD4+ T cells from PBMCs. This specimen's cell subset or site label, per the study, means: CD45RA-negative fraction. The sequence joins TRBV15 to TRBJ2-7, and TRBD1 aligns with 9 junction nucleotides. The DNA sequence is as follows: TGTGCCACCAGCAGAGGTCGCGACAGGGGGTACGAGCAGTACTTC. Its amino acids are CATSRGRDRGYEQYF. Supplemented by the reference TRBV15 and TRBJ2-7 proteins around the CDR3, the complete variable domain is DAMVIQNPRYQVTQFGKPVTLSCSQTLNHNVMYWYQQKSSQAPKLLFHYYDKDFNNEADTPDNFQSRRPNTSFCFLDIRSPGLGDTAMYLCATSRGRDRGYEQYFGPGTRLTVT.